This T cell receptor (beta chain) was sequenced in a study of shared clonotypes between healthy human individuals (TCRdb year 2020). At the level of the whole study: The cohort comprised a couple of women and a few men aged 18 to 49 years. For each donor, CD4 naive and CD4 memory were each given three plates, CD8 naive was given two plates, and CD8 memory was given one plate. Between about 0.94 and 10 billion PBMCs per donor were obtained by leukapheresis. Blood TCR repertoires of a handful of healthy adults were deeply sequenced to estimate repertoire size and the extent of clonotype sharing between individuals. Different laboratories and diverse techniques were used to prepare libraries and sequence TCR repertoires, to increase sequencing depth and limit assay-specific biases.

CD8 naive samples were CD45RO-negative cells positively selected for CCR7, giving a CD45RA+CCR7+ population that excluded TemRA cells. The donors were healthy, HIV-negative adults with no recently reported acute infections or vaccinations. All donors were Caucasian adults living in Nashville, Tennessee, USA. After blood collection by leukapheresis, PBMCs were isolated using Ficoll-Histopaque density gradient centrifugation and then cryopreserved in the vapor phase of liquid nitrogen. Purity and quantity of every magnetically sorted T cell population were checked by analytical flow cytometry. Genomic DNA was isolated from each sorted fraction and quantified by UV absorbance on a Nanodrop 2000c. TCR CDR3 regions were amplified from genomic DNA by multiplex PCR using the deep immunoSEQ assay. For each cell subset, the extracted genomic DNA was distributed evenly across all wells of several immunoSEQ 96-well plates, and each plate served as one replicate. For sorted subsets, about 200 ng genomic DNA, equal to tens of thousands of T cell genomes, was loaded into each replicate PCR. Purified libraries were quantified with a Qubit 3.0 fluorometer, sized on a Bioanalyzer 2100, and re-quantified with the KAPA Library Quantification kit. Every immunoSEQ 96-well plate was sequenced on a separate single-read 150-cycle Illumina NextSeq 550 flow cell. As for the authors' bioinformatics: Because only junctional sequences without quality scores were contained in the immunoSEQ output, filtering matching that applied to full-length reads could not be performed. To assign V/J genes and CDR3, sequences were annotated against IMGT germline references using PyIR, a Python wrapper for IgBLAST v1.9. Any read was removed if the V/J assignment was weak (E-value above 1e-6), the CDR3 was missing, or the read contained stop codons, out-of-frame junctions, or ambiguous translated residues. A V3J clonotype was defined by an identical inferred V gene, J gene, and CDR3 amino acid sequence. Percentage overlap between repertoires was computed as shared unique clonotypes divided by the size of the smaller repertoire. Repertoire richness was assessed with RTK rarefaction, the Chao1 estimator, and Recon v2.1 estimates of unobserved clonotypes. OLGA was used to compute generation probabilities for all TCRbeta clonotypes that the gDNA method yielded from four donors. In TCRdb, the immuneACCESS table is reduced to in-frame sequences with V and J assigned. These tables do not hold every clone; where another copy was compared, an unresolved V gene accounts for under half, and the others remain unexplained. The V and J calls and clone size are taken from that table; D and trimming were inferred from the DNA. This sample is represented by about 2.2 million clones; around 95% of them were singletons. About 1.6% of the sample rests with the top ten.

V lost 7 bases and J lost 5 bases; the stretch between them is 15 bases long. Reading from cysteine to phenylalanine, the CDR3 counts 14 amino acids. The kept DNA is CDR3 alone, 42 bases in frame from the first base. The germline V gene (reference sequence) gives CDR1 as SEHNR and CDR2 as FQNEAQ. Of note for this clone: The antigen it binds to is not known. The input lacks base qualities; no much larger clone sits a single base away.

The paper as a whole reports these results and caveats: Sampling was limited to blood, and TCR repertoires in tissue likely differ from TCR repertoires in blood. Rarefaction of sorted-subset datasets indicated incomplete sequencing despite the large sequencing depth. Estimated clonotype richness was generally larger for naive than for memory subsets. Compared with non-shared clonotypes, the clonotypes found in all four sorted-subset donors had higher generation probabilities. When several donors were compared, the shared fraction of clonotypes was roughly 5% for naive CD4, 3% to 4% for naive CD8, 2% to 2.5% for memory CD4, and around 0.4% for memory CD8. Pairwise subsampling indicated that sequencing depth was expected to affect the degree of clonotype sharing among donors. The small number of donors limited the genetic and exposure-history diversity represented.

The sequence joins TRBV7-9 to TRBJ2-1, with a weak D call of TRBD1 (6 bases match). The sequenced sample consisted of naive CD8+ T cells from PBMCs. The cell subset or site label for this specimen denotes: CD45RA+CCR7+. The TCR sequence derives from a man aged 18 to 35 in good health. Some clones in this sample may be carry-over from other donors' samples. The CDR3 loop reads CASTWTDFDNEQFF. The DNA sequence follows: TGTGCCAGCACCTGGACAGATTTTGACAATGAGCAGTTCTTC.